The 12 T cell receptor beta chains below were found in one sample sequenced in a study of T cells after yellow fever vaccination. TCRdb reprocessed the 5' RACE reads with MiXCR, giving one entry per CDR3 protein. The table has some 420,000 distinct CDR3 sequences, about 17% seen once. The sample here was PBMCs, taken before the yellow fever booster vaccination. These receptors originate from a man between 18 and 35 years old who received the YFV17D yellow fever vaccine.

The table lists this clonotype with a few counts. The gene calls are TRBV7-9 and TRBJ1-2, with 8 bases that match TRBD1. CDR3 length equals 13 residues. The V segment lost 6 bases and the J segment 4 bases; nucleotides outside the gene matches: 4. CDR1 is SEHNR and CDR2 is FQNEAQ in the germline V gene (reference sequence). The CDR3 DNA sequence: TGTGCCAGCAGGCTAACAGGGGGCTATGGCTACACCTTC. Encoded protein: CASRLTGGYGYTF.

This clonotype was seen more than once but under ten times. This chain joins TRBV5-1 and TRBJ1-1; D might be TRBD1 (6 bases). Germline CDR1 SGHRS, CDR2 YFSETQ. The ends were cut back, 0 bases at V and 1 base at J, with 13 bases in the middle. The CDR3 spans 16 residues. CDR3 sequence: CASSLAAGAENTEAFF. For the CDR3, the DNA is TGCGCCAGCAGCTTGGCGGCAGGGGCGGAGAACACTGAAGCTTTCTTT.

The chain carries TRBV19 and TRBJ1-1, with D possibly being TRBD1 (6 bases). The V end was cut by 3 bases, the J end by 4 bases, with 15 bases between. Germline V CDR1 and CDR2: LNHDA, SQIVND (reference sequence). CDR3 length: 15 residues. The CDR3 DNA follows: TGTGCCAGTAGTATGGACGACAGGACGGGCACTGAAGCTTTCTTT. Translation gives CASSMDDRTGTEAFF.

The gene calls are TRBV5-1 and TRBJ2-7; no clear D gene. The V and J ends lost 4 bases and 2 bases respectively, with 16 bases between them. Germline CDR1 is SGHRS and CDR2 is YFSETQ. This CDR3 is 15 amino acids long. The CDR3 protein is CASSPGRLAPYEQYF. In DNA form, the CDR3 reads TGCGCCAGCAGCCCAGGCAGACTTGCACCCTACGAGCAGTACTTC.

The chain employs TRBV15 and TRBJ2-3, with 8 bases lining up with TRBD1. With V trimmed by 1 base and J by 6 bases, 9 bases remained unmatched. The V gene's germline CDR1 is LNHNV and CDR2 YYDKDF (reference sequence). The CDR3 is made up of 16 amino acids. CDR3: CATSRVKDRDLDTQYF. The CDR3 nucleotides read TGTGCCACCAGCAGAGTGAAGGACAGGGATTTGGATACGCAGTATTTT.

This clonotype was seen a handful of times. The chain uses TRBV4-3 and TRBJ1-2; no firm D call. The CDR3 length is 12 residues. V lost 0 bases, J lost 8 bases, and 7 bases lay in between. Per the germline V gene, CDR1 is LGHNA and CDR2 is YSLEER. This CDR3 is CASSQEGRGYTF. In nucleotides, the CDR3 is TGCGCCAGCAGCCAAGAGGGTAGAGGCTACACCTTC.

The chain couples TRBV7-9 to TRBJ2-7; D possibly matches TRBD1 or TRBD2 (5 bases each). The ends were cut back, 3 bases at V and 3 bases at J, with 15 bases in the middle. Germline V gene data show CDR1 as SEHNR and CDR2 as FQNEAQ (reference sequence). The length of the CDR3 is 15 residues. CDR3 nucleotides: TGTGCCAGCAGCTTTGGACTGGGGGACGGCTACGAGCAGTACTTC. It is translated as CASSFGLGDGYEQYF.

The chain couples TRBV18 to TRBJ1-2, with 8 bases lining up with TRBD1. Unmatched junction bases numbered 11, after V lost 8 bases and J lost 3 bases. Germline V gene lookup returns CDR1 KGHSH and CDR2 LQKENI. The CDR3 loop spans 15 amino acids. The CDR3 sequence is CASLTSPGQDYGYTF. The CDR3, as DNA: TGTGCCAGCCTTACTTCTCCGGGACAGGACTATGGCTACACCTTC.

The J gene is TRBJ1-1, the V gene TRBV7-8, with no clear D. The V gene's germline CDR1 is SGHVS and CDR2 FQNEAQ. With 5 bases removed from V and 2 bases from J, the gap between germline ends came to 12 bases. The CDR3 covers 14 residues. In DNA form, the CDR3 reads TGTGCCAGCAGCCTCACAGTGTTTAACACTGAAGCTTTCTTT. Translation: CASSLTVFNTEAFF.

The chain combines TRBV6-7 with TRBJ2-1; TRBD2 is a possible D gene (5 bases). TRBV6-7 is annotated as an ORF whose role is uncertain. CDR3 length: 13 residues. V dropped 8 bases and J dropped 7 bases, with 15 bases sitting between them. The CDR3 DNA reads as TGTGCCAGCGGGAGAGAGGGCGGGAATGAGCAGTTCTTC. Protein sequence: CASGREGGNEQFF.

The chain couples TRBV2 to TRBJ1-4, with D perhaps TRBD1 (5 bases). This CDR3 is 15 amino acids long. With 5 bases removed from V and 0 bases from J, the gap between germline ends came to 10 bases. Germline CDR1 SNHLY, CDR2 FYNNEI. This CDR3 is CASSPGQATNEKLFF. The CDR3 DNA sequence: TGTGCCAGCAGTCCAGGACAAGCAACTAATGAAAAACTGTTTTTT.

Only a few counts were recorded for this clonotype. The chain has TRBV7-2 and TRBJ2-4; D may be TRBD1 (6 bases). V was trimmed by 5 bases and J by 2 bases, leaving 10 bases between them. This CDR3 contains 14 residues. Per the germline V gene, CDR1 is SGHTA and CDR2 is FQGNSA. This CDR3 reads CASSVQGTKNIQYF. CDR3 DNA sequence: TGTGCCAGCAGCGTACAGGGCACCAAAAACATTCAGTACTTC.